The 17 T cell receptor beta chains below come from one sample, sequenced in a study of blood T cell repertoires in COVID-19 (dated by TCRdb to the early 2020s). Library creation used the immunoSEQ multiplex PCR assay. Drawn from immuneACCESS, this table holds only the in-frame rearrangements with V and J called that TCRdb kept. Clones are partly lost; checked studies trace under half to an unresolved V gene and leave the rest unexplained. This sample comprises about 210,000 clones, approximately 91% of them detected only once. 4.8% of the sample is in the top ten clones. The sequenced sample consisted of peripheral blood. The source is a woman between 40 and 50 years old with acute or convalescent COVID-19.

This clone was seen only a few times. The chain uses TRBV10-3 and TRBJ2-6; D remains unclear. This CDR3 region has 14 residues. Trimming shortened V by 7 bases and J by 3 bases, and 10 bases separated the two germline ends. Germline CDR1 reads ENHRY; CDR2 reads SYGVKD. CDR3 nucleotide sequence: TGTGCCATCATGGTCAGCGATGGGGCCAACGTCCTGACTTTC. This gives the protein CAIMVSDGANVLTF.

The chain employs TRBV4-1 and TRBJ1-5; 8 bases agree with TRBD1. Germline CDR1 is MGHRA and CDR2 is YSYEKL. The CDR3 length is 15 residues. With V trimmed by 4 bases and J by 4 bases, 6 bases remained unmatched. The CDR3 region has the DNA TGCGCCAGCAGCCGCCAGACAGGGGCGAATCAGCCCCAGCATTTT. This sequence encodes CASSRQTGANQPQHF.

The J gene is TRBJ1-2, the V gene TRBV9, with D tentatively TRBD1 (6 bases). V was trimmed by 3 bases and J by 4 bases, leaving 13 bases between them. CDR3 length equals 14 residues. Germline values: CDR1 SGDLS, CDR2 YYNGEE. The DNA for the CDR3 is TGTGCCAGCAGCGGACAGGAGGCCCTCTATGGCTACACCTTC. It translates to CASSGQEALYGYTF.

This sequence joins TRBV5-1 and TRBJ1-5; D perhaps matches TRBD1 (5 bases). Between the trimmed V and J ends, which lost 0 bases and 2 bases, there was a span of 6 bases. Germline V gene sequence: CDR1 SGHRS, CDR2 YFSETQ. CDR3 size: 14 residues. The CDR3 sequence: CASSLEGGNQPQHF. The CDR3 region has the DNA TGCGCCAGCAGCTTGGAAGGGGGCAATCAGCCCCAGCATTTT.

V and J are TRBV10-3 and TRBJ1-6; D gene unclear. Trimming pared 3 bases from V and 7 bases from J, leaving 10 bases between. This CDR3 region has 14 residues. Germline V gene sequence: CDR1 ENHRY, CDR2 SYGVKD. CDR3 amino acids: CAISDRFANSPLHF. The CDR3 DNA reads TGTGCCATCAGTGACCGATTCGCGAATTCACCCCTCCACTTT.

CDR3: CAWRLGFEETQYF. The CDR3 coding sequence is TGTGCCTGGAGGCTCGGGTTTGAAGAGACCCAGTACTTC. The J gene is TRBJ2-5, the V gene TRBV30; D unclear. This CDR3 region has 13 residues. V lost 3 bases and J 3 bases, leaving 11 bases between the germline ends. Germline CDR1 reads GTSNPN; CDR2 reads SVGIG (reference sequence).

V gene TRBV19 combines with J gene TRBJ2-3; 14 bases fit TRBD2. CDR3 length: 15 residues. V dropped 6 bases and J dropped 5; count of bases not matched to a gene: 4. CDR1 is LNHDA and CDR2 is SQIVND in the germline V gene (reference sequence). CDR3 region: CASRRGLAGGDTQYF. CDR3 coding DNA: TGTGCCAGTAGGAGAGGACTAGCGGGGGGAGATACGCAGTATTTT.

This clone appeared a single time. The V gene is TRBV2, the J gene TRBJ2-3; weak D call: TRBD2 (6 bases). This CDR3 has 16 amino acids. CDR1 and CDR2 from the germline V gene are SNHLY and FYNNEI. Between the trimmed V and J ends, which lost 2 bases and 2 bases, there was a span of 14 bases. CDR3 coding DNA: TGTGCCAGCAGTGAACGCGGGGTAGCACCCACAGATACGCAGTATTTT. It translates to CASSERGVAPTDTQYF.

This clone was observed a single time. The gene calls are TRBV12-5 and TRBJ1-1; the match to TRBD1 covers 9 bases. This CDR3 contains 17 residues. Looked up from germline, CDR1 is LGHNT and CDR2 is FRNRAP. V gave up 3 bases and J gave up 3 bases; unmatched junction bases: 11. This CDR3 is CASGFLLPGTGHTEAFF. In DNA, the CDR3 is TGTGCTAGTGGTTTCTTATTACCCGGGACAGGGCACACTGAAGCTTTCTTT.

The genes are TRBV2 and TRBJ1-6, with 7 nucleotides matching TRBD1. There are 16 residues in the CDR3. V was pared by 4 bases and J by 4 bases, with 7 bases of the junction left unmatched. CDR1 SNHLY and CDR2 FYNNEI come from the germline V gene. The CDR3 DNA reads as TGTGCCAGCAGTGCGGTCAGGGGGACGTATAATTCACCCCTCCACTTT. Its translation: CASSAVRGTYNSPLHF. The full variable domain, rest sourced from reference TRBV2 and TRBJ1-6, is EPEVTQTPSHQVTQMGQEVILRCVPISNHLYFYWYRQILGQKVEFLVSFYNNEISEKSEIFDDQFSVERPDGSNFTLKIRSTKLEDSAMYFCASSAVRGTYNSPLHFGNGTRLTVT.

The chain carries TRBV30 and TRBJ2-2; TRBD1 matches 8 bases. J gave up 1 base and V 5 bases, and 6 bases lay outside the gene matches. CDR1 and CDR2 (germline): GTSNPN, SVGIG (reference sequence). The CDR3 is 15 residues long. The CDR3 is CAWLLGQVNTGELFF. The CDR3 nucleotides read TGTGCCTGGCTCTTGGGACAGGTGAACACCGGGGAGCTGTTTTTT.

CDR3 in DNA: TGTGCCAGCAGTTCCGGACAGGACACGCAGTATTTT. Protein product: CASSSGQDTQYF. The rearrangement links TRBV6-5 to TRBJ2-3; TRBD1 agrees at 7 bases. The CDR3 consists of 12 residues. With V trimmed by 4 bases and J by 9 bases, 4 bases remained unmatched. The germline gives CDR1 MNHEY, CDR2 SVGAGI.

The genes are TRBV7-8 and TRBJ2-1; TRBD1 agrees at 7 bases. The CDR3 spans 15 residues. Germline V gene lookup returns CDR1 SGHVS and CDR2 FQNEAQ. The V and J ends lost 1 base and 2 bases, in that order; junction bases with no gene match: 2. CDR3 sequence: CASSLGDRTYNEQFF. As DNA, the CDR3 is TGTGCCAGCAGCTTAGGGGACAGAACCTACAATGAGCAGTTCTTC. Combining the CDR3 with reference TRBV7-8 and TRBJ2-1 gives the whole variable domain GAGVSQSPRYKVAKRGQDVALRCDPISGHVSLFWYQQALGQGPEFLTYFQNEAQLDKSGLPSDRFFAERPEGSVSTLKIQRTQQEDSAVYLCASSLGDRTYNEQFFGPGTRLTVL.

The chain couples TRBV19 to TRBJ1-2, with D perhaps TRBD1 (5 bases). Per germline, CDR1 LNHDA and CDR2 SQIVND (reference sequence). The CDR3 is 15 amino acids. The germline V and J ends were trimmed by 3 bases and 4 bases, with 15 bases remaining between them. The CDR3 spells CASSISGQFPYGYTF. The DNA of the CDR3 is TGTGCCAGTAGTATTTCCGGACAATTCCCCTATGGCTACACCTTC.

CDR3 nucleotides: TGTGCCAGTAGTATTGGACAGGGCCCCCACAATGAGCAGTTCTTC. Protein product: CASSIGQGPHNEQFF. The rearrangement uses TRBV19 and TRBJ2-1; TRBD1 aligns across 8 bases. J lost 5 bases, V lost 3 bases, and 6 bases had no gene match. The CDR3 runs to 15 residues. Per germline, CDR1 LNHDA and CDR2 SQIVND (reference sequence).

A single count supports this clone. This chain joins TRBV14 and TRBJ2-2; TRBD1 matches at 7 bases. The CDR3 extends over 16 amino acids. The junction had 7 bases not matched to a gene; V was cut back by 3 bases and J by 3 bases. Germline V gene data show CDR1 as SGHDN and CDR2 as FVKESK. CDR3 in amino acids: CASSHLQGLDTGELFF. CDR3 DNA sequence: TGTGCCAGCAGCCATCTACAGGGGTTAGACACCGGGGAGCTGTTTTTT.

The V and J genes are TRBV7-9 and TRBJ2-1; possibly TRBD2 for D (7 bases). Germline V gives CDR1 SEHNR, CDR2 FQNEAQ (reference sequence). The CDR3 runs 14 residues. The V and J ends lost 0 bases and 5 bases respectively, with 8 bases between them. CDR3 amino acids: CASSLAGGHNEQFF. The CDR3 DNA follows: TGTGCCAGCAGCTTAGCGGGGGGGCACAATGAGCAGTTCTTC.